Described below is a single T cell receptor beta chain sequence and its context. Its antigen remains unidentified. Base qualities are missing; no much larger clone stands one base away. The V end loses 3 bases and the J end loses 5 bases, and a stretch of 10 bases separates them. CDR3 length: 13 amino acids, cysteine to phenylalanine. Only the CDR3 portion is preserved as DNA: 39 bases, with reading frame beginning at the first base. The data are from a study of T cell responses to AZD1222 COVID-19 vaccine (TCRdb year 2021). In the study overall: A total of approximately 240 trial participants underwent TCR sequencing, of whom 200 to 220 received two doses of AZD1222 and some 26 received two doses of the MenACWY control vaccine. Enrollment into the trials was organized by age into subgroups of 18-55, 56-69 and 70-plus years, and those subgroups contained approximately 160, 26 and 62 TCR-sequenced participants, respectively. General study outcomes and caveats: After two AZD1222 doses, spike-specific TCR breadth and depth were significantly higher than at day 0 and than in MenACWY recipients. The 56-69-year group was small, and its depth increase did not reach significance, likely because of low power. Conclusions about previously exposed vaccinees are limited because only five to seven AZD1222 recipients were SARS-CoV-2 seropositive at baseline. No day 14 peak-response samples were available, so repertoires were characterized only after the peak T cell response. Reportedly, close to half of the unique spike-specific TCRs recognized epitopes lying outside the regions that are mutated in the B.1.351 and B.1.1.7 variants. The whole spike protein was spanned by vaccine-associated CD4 TCRs, and dominant responses were seen in regions 160-218 and 743-854. Most participants were white British and females outnumbered males, and the authors suggested that clonal diversity may have been underestimated.

Sample time point, as interpreted from the label and publication: sample from adult after SARS-CoV-2 infection, after symptom onset. A couple of convalescent COVID-19 patients, sampled after symptom onset from adults with prior SARS-CoV-2 infection, were also TCR-sequenced for comparison. The CDR3 regions of human TCRbeta chains were analyzed by immunosequencing. In the source study's methods: Repertoire TCRs were matched against a reference library of SARS-CoV-2-specific TCRs generated with the MIRA antigen-specificity platform. Breadth was defined as the fraction of unique TCRs that were SARS-CoV-2-associated. Depth was defined as the fraction of total T cells that were SARS-CoV-2-associated. Using the MIRA data, each spike-specific TCR was mapped to the spike region that the TCR reacts to and placed in a CD4 or CD8 class. Log10-transformed breadth and depth values were compared by one-way ANOVA with Sidak's multiple comparisons tests. Sourced from immuneACCESS, this table was stored by TCRdb with only in-frame sequences that have V and J called. A share of the clones is absent; for the studies checked, an unresolved V gene accounts for under half, and the remainder has no known explanation. V and J calls and clone size follow that table, whereas D and trimming were derived from the DNA. For this sample the table gives around 140,000 clones, of which 85% to 95% were detected only once. The ten largest clonotypes hold approximately 12% of the sample.

The receptor's source is an adult who had recovered from COVID-19. This chain joins TRBV23-1 to TRBJ1-1, and perhaps TRBD1 as D gene, on 5 matching bases. TRBV23-1 qualifies as an ORF whose function is uncertain. The sequenced sample was peripheral blood, obtained after recovery from COVID-19. The CDR3 protein is CASSQGGGTEAFF. At the DNA level, the sequence is TGCGCCAGCAGTCAGGGGGGGGGAACTGAAGCTTTCTTT.